The rows below give T cell receptor beta chains drawn from one sample of a study of CD8 T cells in ankylosing spondylitis. TCRdb passed the 5' RACE reads through MiXCR, listing each CDR3 protein once. The sample records just under 550,000 distinct CDR3 sequences, approximately 12% being singletons. Source material: blood, either unsorted or a sorted T cell fraction (not recorded which). These receptors were taken from a male donor with ankylosing spondylitis. The CDR3 runs from the conserved cysteine through the conserved F or W. A D gene is named only where the DNA matches it firmly. Clone size, where shown, is once, few, many, or a class for clones that have expanded.

clone size	V gene	D gene	J gene	CDR3 protein	CDR3 DNA
.	TRBV18	.	TRBJ1-3	CASSPGEGNTIYF	TGTGCCAGCTCACCCGGTGAAGGAAACACCATATATTTT
.	TRBV2	.	TRBJ1-1	CASSGAVSSTEAFF	TGTGCCAGCAGTGGCGCAGTTAGTAGCACTGAAGCTTTCTTT
few	TRBV7-8	.	TRBJ2-3	CASSLAQKSTDTQYF	TGTGCCAGCAGCTTAGCACAGAAAAGCACAGATACGCAGTATTTT
many	TRBV24-1	.	TRBJ2-1	CATSDRDPSLYEQFF	TGTGCCACCAGTGACCGTGACCCTAGCCTCTATGAGCAGTTCTTC
few	TRBV29-1	.	TRBJ1-1	CSGGRGGTEAFF	TGCAGCGGAGGAAGGGGTGGCACTGAAGCTTTCTTT
.	TRBV10-1	.	TRBJ2-1	CASSDPPGGDEQFF	TGCGCCAGCAGTGACCCCCCCGGAGGCGATGAGCAGTTCTTC
.	TRBV4-1	TRBD2	TRBJ2-7	CASSRLLAGAIEQYF	TGCGCCAGCAGCCGATTGCTAGCGGGAGCCATCGAGCAGTACTTC
.	TRBV7-2	.	TRBJ1-1	CASSPWWGANTEAFF	TGTGCCAGCAGCCCCTGGTGGGGGGCGAACACTGAAGCTTTCTTT
few	TRBV20-1	.	TRBJ2-3	CSAKGGARTDTQYF	TGCAGTGCTAAAGGGGGTGCCCGTACAGATACGCAGTATTTT
.	TRBV7-8	.	TRBJ2-1	CASSLGTPVYNEQFF	TGTGCCAGCAGCTTAGGGACTCCAGTTTACAATGAGCAGTTCTTC
.	TRBV27	TRBD2	TRBJ2-1	CASGRLAGGSSYNEQFF	TGTGCCAGCGGTCGGCTAGCGGGAGGGAGCTCCTACAATGAGCAGTTCTTC
many	TRBV27	.	TRBJ1-1	CASEGDGTEAFF	TGTGCCAGTGAGGGGGACGGAACTGAAGCTTTCTTT
.	TRBV12-3/TRBV12-4	.	TRBJ1-5	CASTTWQGRKQPQHF	TGTGCCAGCACCACCTGGCAGGGGCGAAAACAGCCCCAGCATTTT
many	TRBV18	TRBD2	TRBJ2-1	CASSPGTGTTNEQFF	TGTGCCAGCTCACCGGGAACTGGGACTACGAATGAGCAGTTCTTC
.	TRBV29-1	TRBD2	TRBJ2-5	CSVTFGPSGEETQYF	TGCAGCGTTACGTTCGGGCCTAGCGGGGAAGAGACCCAGTACTTC
.	TRBV5-1	.	TRBJ2-5	CASSNPTQETQYF	TGCGCCAGCAGCAACCCCACACAAGAGACCCAGTACTTC
.	TRBV11-2	.	TRBJ2-2	CASSFDYTGELFF	TGTGCCAGCAGCTTCGATTACACCGGGGAGCTGTTTTTT
many	TRBV5-1	.	TRBJ2-2	CASSLGHNTGELFF	TGCGCCAGCAGCTTGGGACATAACACCGGGGAGCTGTTTTTT
.	TRBV12-3/TRBV12-4	TRBD1	TRBJ1-1	CASSSDRPLAFF	TGTGCCAGCAGCTCGGACAGGCCGCTGGCTTTCTTT
few	TRBV5-6	.	TRBJ2-7	CASSLSVAGRFYEQYF	TGTGCCAGCAGCTTGAGTGTCGCGGGGAGGTTCTACGAGCAGTACTTC
many	TRBV29-1	.	TRBJ1-5	CSVAGSDQPQHF	TGCAGCGTTGCAGGGTCCGATCAGCCCCAGCATTTT
.	TRBV20-1	TRBD2	TRBJ2-7	CSATSRGRGLYEQYF	TGCAGTGCTACGTCTCGCGGGAGGGGACTCTACGAGCAGTACTTC
few	TRBV18	.	TRBJ1-6	CASSPALGSPLHF	TGTGCCAGCTCACCAGCTTTAGGTTCACCCCTCCACTTT
.	TRBV12-3/TRBV12-4	.	TRBJ2-1	CASSPALDEQFF	TGTGCCAGCAGTCCGGCATTGGATGAGCAGTTCTTC
.	TRBV12-3/TRBV12-4	.	TRBJ2-1	CASSQTNGTVNWDEQFF	TGTGCCAGCAGTCAAACAAACGGGACGGTGAATTGGGATGAGCAGTTCTTC
few	TRBV27	.	TRBJ1-5	CASSDGGLYQPQHF	TGTGCCAGCAGCGACGGGGGGCTGTATCAGCCCCAGCATTTT
few	TRBV3-1	.	TRBJ2-7	CASRRAYGAYEQYF	TGTGCCAGCAGGCGCGCCTACGGGGCCTACGAGCAGTACTTC
many	TRBV12-3/TRBV12-4	.	TRBJ1-3	CASSPPAGSGNTIYF	TGTGCCAGCAGTCCACCCGCGGGCTCTGGAAACACCATATATTTT
few	TRBV19	.	TRBJ2-1	CASSGWAYNEQFF	TGTGCCAGTAGTGGATGGGCCTACAATGAGCAGTTCTTC
few	TRBV20-1	.	TRBJ1-5	CSARGANQPQHF	TGCAGTGCTAGGGGGGCAAATCAGCCCCAGCATTTT
many	TRBV5-6	.	TRBJ1-5	CASSLGPDQPQHF	TGTGCCAGCAGCTTAGGACCTGATCAGCCCCAGCATTTT
few	TRBV30	.	TRBJ2-1	CAWRGAVDEQFF	TGTGCCTGGAGGGGGGCGGTCGATGAGCAGTTCTTC
.	TRBV25-1	TRBD2	TRBJ2-1	CASSDGGSANEQFF	TGTGCCAGCAGTGATGGCGGGAGTGCGAATGAGCAGTTCTTC
.	TRBV29-1	.	TRBJ1-2	CSVDGGQATYGYTF	TGCAGCGTTGATGGGGGTCAGGCGACCTATGGCTACACCTTC
.	TRBV11-1	TRBD1	TRBJ2-3	CASSLDWAGGETSTDTQYF	TGTGCCAGCAGCTTAGATTGGGCAGGGGGCGAGACTAGCACAGATACGCAGTATTTT
once	TRBV30	TRBD1	TRBJ1-1	CAWSRGLTEAFF	TGTGCCTGGAGCAGGGGGCTAACTGAAGCTTTCTTT
.	TRBV7-2	.	TRBJ2-7	CASSLDSGYEQYF	TGTGCCAGCAGCTTAGATTCGGGGTACGAGCAGTACTTC
few	TRBV2	.	TRBJ2-1	CASSSTNYNEQFF	TGTGCCAGCAGTAGCACGAACTACAATGAGCAGTTCTTC
few	TRBV24-1	.	TRBJ2-5	CATSDWGKGIQETQYF	TGTGCCACCAGTGATTGGGGTAAGGGAATCCAAGAGACCCAGTACTTC
few	TRBV18	TRBD2	TRBJ2-1	CASSPRSLTSGANEQFF	TGTGCCAGCTCACCTAGATCCTTGACTAGCGGGGCAAATGAGCAGTTCTTC
many	TRBV11-2	.	TRBJ1-2	CASSLDWDTSNYGYTF	TGTGCCAGCAGCTTAGATTGGGACACTTCTAACTATGGCTACACCTTC
.	TRBV24-1	.	TRBJ1-2	CATSDVYGYTF	TGTGCCACCAGTGACGTTTATGGCTACACCTTC
.	TRBV6-2/TRBV6-3	.	TRBJ2-2	CASSPRGRTNTGELFF	TGTGCCAGCAGTCCCCGAGGACGGACTAACACCGGGGAGCTGTTTTTT
.	TRBV20-1	.	TRBJ2-5	CSAGRGDRGETQYF	TGCAGTGCTGGACGGGGCGACAGAGGGGAGACCCAGTACTTC